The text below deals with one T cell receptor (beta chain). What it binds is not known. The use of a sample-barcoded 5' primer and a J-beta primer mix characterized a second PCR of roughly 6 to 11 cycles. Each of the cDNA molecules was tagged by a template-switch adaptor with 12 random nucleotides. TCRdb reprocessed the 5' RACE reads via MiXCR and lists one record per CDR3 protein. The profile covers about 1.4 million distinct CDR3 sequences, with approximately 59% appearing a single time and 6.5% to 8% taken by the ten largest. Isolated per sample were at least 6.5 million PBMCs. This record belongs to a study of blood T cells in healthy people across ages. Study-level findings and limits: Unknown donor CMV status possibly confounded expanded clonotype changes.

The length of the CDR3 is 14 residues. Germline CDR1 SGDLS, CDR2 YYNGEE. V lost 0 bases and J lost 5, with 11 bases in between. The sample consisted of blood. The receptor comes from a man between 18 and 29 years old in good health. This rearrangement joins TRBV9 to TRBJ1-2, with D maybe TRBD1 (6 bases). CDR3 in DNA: TGTGCCAGCAGCGTAGCCGGGGGCGGATATGGCTACACCTTC. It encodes CASSVAGGGYGYTF.